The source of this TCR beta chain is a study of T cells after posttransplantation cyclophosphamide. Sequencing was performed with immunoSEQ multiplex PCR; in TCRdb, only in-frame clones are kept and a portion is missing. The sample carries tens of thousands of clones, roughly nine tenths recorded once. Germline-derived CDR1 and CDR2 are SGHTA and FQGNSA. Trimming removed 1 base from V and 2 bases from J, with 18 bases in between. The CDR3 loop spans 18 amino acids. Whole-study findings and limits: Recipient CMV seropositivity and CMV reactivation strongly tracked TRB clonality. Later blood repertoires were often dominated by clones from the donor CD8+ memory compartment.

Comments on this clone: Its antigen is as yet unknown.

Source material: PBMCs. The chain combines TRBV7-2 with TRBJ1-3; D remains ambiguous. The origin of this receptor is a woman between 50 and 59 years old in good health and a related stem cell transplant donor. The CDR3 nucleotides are TGTGCCAGCAGCTTAGAGGTAGCCAAGGATTCACCTGGAAACACCATATATTTT. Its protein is CASSLEVAKDSPGNTIYF.